The entry that follows covers one T cell receptor (beta chain) sequence. What it recognizes is unknown. Roughly 94,000 TCR templates were assayed per sample. The protocol was immunoSEQ multiplex PCR, while the TCRdb copy is restricted to in-frame clones and leaves out a portion. The data contain some 100,000 clones, about 90% of them singletons. Trimming cost V 3 bases and J 0 bases, with 12 bases left between them. In germline, CDR1 is MNHEY, CDR2 SMNVEV (reference sequence). CDR3 size: 16 residues. The source of the sample is a study of siplizumab effects on memory and regulatory T cells. Points from the study as a whole: The mean Treg-derived percentage of mappable alloreactive CD4+ clones was about 70% with siplizumab compared with less than 35% in controls.

Specimen: Tregs sorted from blood. The rearrangement links TRBV27 to TRBJ2-1; the D is unclear. The receptor's source is a human donor in good health. The CDR3: CASSFLGKSSYNEQFF. In DNA, the CDR3 is TGTGCCAGCAGTTTTTTGGGAAAGAGCTCCTACAATGAGCAGTTCTTC.